Included here is one T cell receptor (beta chain) sequence, with context. TCRdb used MiXCR to reprocess the 5' RACE reads, holding one entry per CDR3 protein. The sample records under 70,000 distinct CDR3 sequences, about 15% being singletons. This record comes from a study of T cells of healthy individuals. There are 13 residues in the CDR3. V was shortened by 7 bases and J by 6 bases, with 13 bases between the two germline ends. Germline V gene lookup returns CDR1 SGDLS and CDR2 YYNGEE. The chain joins TRBV9 to TRBJ2-2, with D perhaps matching TRBD1 (7 bases). The source is a human donor in good health. The CDR3 coding sequence is TGTGCCAGCGGCGACAGGGACTCCGGGGAGCTGTTTTTT. Protein: CASGDRDSGELFF. Full variable domain (rest looked up from reference TRBV9 and TRBJ2-2): DSGVTQTPKHLITATGQRVTLRCSPRSGDLSVYWYQQSLDQGLQFLIQYYNGEERAKGNILERFSAQQFPDLHSELNLSSLELGDSALYFCASGDRDSGELFFGEGSRLTVL.